This is a list of T cell receptor beta chains from one sample in a study of monozygotic twins with inflammatory bowel disease. TCRdb re-called the 5' RACE reads, yielding one record per CDR3 amino acid sequence without DNA. The table for this sample gives approximately 400,000 distinct CDR3 sequences. The sample comprised blood. Every receptor here comes from a human donor with ulcerative colitis or Crohn's disease, or a healthy co-twin of an affected twin (not recorded which). Each CDR3 is given with its conserved first and last residue.

V,J,CDR3
TRBV7-9,TRBJ1-3,CASSSRMGGNTIYF
TRBV3-1,TRBJ2-4,CASSQSGAKNMQYF
TRBV5-5,TRBJ1-2,CASSTPTGLNRYGYTF
TRBV4-2,TRBJ2-2,CASSQEVVSTGELFF
TRBV5-5,TRBJ2-3,CVSSLEGIPDTQYF
TRBV5-6,TRBJ1-5,CASSLYGIDQPQHF
TRBV3-1,TRBJ2-7,CASSQGQLKTYVQYF
TRBV5-4,TRBJ2-7,CASSGVSPDEQYF
TRBV28,TRBJ1-4,CASSFSREKLFF
TRBV6-5,TRBJ1-1,CASSYSGGSNTEAFF
TRBV7-3,TRBJ2-1,CASSPSTLSYNEQFF
TRBV10-3,TRBJ1-2,CAISESQDYGYTF
TRBV25-1,TRBJ2-7,CASSEPGTGLYEQYF
TRBV18,TRBJ1-3,CASSPSFGTGSSGNTIYF
TRBV5-1,TRBJ2-3,CASIPGLSTDTQYF
TRBV18,TRBJ2-1,CASSPRDKSSYNEQFF
TRBV7-8,TRBJ2-7,CASSLAPTGTYEQYF
TRBV20-1,TRBJ2-3,CSSTSGPSTDTQYF
TRBV3-1,TRBJ1-1,CASSTTGESEAFF
TRBV7-7,TRBJ2-1,CASASDISSYNEQFF
TRBV15,TRBJ1-4,CATSTQQGEIEKLFF
TRBV30,TRBJ1-2,CAWIGIRGYTF
TRBV20-1,TRBJ2-1,CSARSPEGPINEQFF
TRBV12-3/TRBV12-4,TRBJ2-7,CASSQTGQGGYEQYF
TRBV11-2,TRBJ2-7,CASSPTLGEQYF
TRBV27,TRBJ1-1,CASGIGDTEAFF
TRBV2,TRBJ1-5,CASMFGSNQPQHF